The 4 T cell receptor beta chains presented below share a single source sample, sequenced in a study of blood T cells in healthy people across ages. PCR was performed a second time for about 7 to 12 cycles using a sample-barcoded 5' primer and a J-beta primer mix. TCRdb re-called the 5' RACE reads with MiXCR, one entry per CDR3 protein. This table has about 730,000 distinct CDR3 sequences, approximately 39% appearing once. The specimen sequenced was blood. These receptors were collected from an older woman in good health.

This clonotype has a handful of counts. The V gene is TRBV29-1, the J gene TRBJ2-5; D tentatively reads TRBD1 or TRBD2 (6 bases each). In germline, CDR1 is SQVTM, CDR2 ANQGSEA. This CDR3 contains 13 residues. With 6 bases removed from V and 5 bases from J, the gap between germline ends came to 16 bases. The CDR3 DNA reads TGCAGCGTGGTGCGGGACATGGGGGAGACCCAGTACTTC. Translated: CSVVRDMGETQYF.

The rearrangement uses TRBV5-1 and TRBJ2-7; TRBD1 is a possible D gene (5 bases). The CDR3 extends over 13 amino acids. With 0 bases removed from V and 7 bases from J, the gap between germline ends came to 11 bases. Germline CDR1 SGHRS, CDR2 YFSETQ. The CDR3 DNA reads TGCGCCAGCAGCTTGGAAGGGGAACAGGAGCAGTACTTC. Translated: CASSLEGEQEQYF.

The V and J genes are TRBV29-1 and TRBJ2-7; 10 nucleotides line up with TRBD1. This CDR3 spans 14 amino acids. CDR1 is SQVTM and CDR2 is ANQGSEA in the germline V gene. V gave up 6 bases and J gave up 7 bases; unmatched junction bases: 12. The CDR3 DNA reads TGCAGCGTCCGCCCGGGACAGGGGCGGAATGAGCAGTACTTC. Its translation: CSVRPGQGRNEQYF.

This clonotype was seen more than once but under ten times. CDR3 amino acids: CSARVAGEQFF. In nucleotides, the CDR3 is TGCAGTGCTAGAGTAGCGGGTGAGCAGTTCTTC. The chain recombines TRBV20-1 with TRBJ2-1; 7 bases are shared with TRBD2. V dropped 1 base and J dropped 9; count of bases not matched to a gene: 0. The CDR3 consists of 11 residues. Per germline, CDR1 DFQATT and CDR2 SNEGSKA (reference sequence).